The 32 T cell receptor beta chains given below trace back to one sample, sequenced in a study of control samples from healthy donors and cancer patients. Assay used: immunoSEQ multiplex PCR; TCRdb lists only in-frame clones, some missing. The sample holds under 200,000 clones, roughly 88% seen once. The sequencing sample was made of blood. Receptors originate from a woman between 25 and 40 years old in good health.

This chain links TRBV6-5 with TRBJ1-6, with unresolved D. Germline CDR1 reads MNHEY; CDR2 reads SVGAGI. This CDR3 has 15 amino acids. V was clipped by 7 bases and J by 0 bases, with 10 bases between them. The CDR3: CASTMESSYNSPLHF. As DNA, the CDR3 is TGTGCCAGCACTATGGAGAGCTCCTATAATTCACCCCTCCACTTT.

The chain links TRBV6-5 to TRBJ1-1; 9 bases align to TRBD1. The trim removed 2 bases at V and 5 bases at J, leaving 9 bases unmatched. Germline V gene data show CDR1 as MNHEY and CDR2 as SVGAGI. This CDR3 has 16 residues. This CDR3 is CASSYGTGGGVTEAFF. CDR3 nucleotide sequence: TGTGCCAGCAGTTACGGCACAGGGGGCGGTGTAACTGAAGCTTTCTTT.

This chain uses TRBV6-4 with TRBJ1-2, with 7 bases aligning to TRBD1. This CDR3 is 12 amino acids long. The V gene end was trimmed by 3 bases and the J gene end by 7 bases; junction bases not matched to a gene: 2. Germline V gene lookup returns CDR1 MRHNA and CDR2 SNTAGT. The CDR3 is CASSDNRGGYTF. DNA of the CDR3: TGTGCCAGCAGTGATAACAGGGGTGGCTACACCTTC.

V gene TRBV6-2 or TRBV6-3 combines with J gene TRBJ1-2; TRBD1 might be the D (5 bases). The CDR3 consists of 14 residues. CDR1 is MNHEY and CDR2 is SVGEGT in the germline V gene. V lost 2 bases, J lost 7 bases, and 14 bases lay in between. CDR3 bases: TGTGCCAGCAGTTACGCGACAGCCTACTCTGGCTACACCTTC. Its translation is CASSYATAYSGYTF.

J is TRBJ1-1 and V is TRBV27; D call uncertain. The CDR3 consists of 14 residues. The germline V gene encodes CDR1 MNHEY and CDR2 SMNVEV (reference sequence). Deletions cut 4 bases from V and 3 bases from J, with 12 bases between. The CDR3 region is CASSSLYGYTEAFF. The CDR3 bases are TGTGCCAGCAGTTCCTTATACGGCTACACTGAAGCTTTCTTT.

Only one count was recorded for this clone. The V and J genes are TRBV24-1 and TRBJ1-4, with D possibly being TRBD1 (6 bases). Germline V gene sequence: CDR1 KGHDR, CDR2 SFDVKD. The CDR3 loop spans 13 amino acids. V shed 3 bases and J shed 10 bases, with 11 bases lying between them. Here the CDR3 reads CATSDEQGGKLFF. For the CDR3, the DNA is TGTGCCACCAGTGATGAACAGGGTGGAAAACTGTTTTTT.

J is TRBJ2-2 and V is TRBV7-9; no clear D gene. Germline CDR1 SEHNR, CDR2 FQNEAQ (reference sequence). Trimming pared 6 bases from V and 6 bases from J, leaving 14 bases between. CDR3 length: 14 residues. DNA for the CDR3: TGTGCCAGCAGTCCCCTTGTGTGGTCCGGGGAGCTGTTTTTT. Translated, it gives CASSPLVWSGELFF.

The chain carries TRBV12-3 or TRBV12-4 and TRBJ2-7; no definite D call. V was shortened by 2 bases and J by 3 bases, with 8 bases between the two germline ends. CDR3 length: 13 amino acids. CDR3 residues: CASSLQLFYEQYF. The CDR3 DNA follows: TGTGCCAGCAGTTTACAATTATTCTACGAGCAGTACTTC.

This clone was detected only a few times. The chain couples TRBV24-1 to TRBJ2-3; 9 bases are a match to TRBD1. This CDR3 has 15 amino acids. The V gene's germline CDR1 is KGHDR and CDR2 SFDVKD. After removal of 6 bases from V and 6 bases from J, the junction contained 9 bases not matched to a gene. The CDR3 sequence is CATSPGTGTGDTQYF. Here the CDR3 DNA reads TGTGCCACCAGTCCCGGGACAGGGACTGGCGATACGCAGTATTTT.

The chain joins TRBV5-1 to TRBJ2-1; 10 positions match TRBD2. The CDR3 sequence is 17 residues long. Germline V CDR1 and CDR2: SGHRS, YFSETQ. Losses at the gene ends were 4 bases for V and 0 bases for J; bases not matched to a gene: 7. The CDR3 here is CASSTGTSVSSYNEQFF. CDR3 in DNA: TGCGCCAGCAGCACTGGGACTAGCGTGAGCTCCTACAATGAGCAGTTCTTC.

The J gene is TRBJ1-2, the V gene TRBV11-2, with D hard to call. Germline CDR1 SGHAT, CDR2 FQNNGV. The CDR3 has 11 amino acids. The germline V and J ends were trimmed by 3 bases and 8 bases, with 7 bases remaining between them. The CDR3 protein is CASSFRVGYTF. In nucleotides, the CDR3 is TGTGCCAGCAGCTTCCGGGTAGGCTACACCTTC.

This chain connects TRBV7-9 to TRBJ1-6; possible D gene TRBD1, 5 bases. Germline V gives CDR1 SEHNR, CDR2 FQNEAQ (reference sequence). This CDR3 is built from 12 residues. V was trimmed by 5 bases and J by 10 bases, leaving 9 bases between them. The CDR3: CASSPGPSPLHF. The CDR3 DNA follows: TGTGCCAGCAGCCCGGGACCCTCACCCCTCCACTTT.

The chain employs TRBV6-5 and TRBJ1-2; D is unclear. Germline loops: CDR1 MNHEY, CDR2 SVGAGI. The CDR3 is made up of 12 amino acids. Between the trimmed V and J ends, which lost 6 bases and 7 bases, there was a span of 12 bases. In nucleotides, the CDR3 is TGTGCCAGCAGCCGAGACGGGTCTGGCTACACCTTC. Protein product: CASSRDGSGYTF.

This chain links TRBV20-1 with TRBJ1-1; weak D call: TRBD1 (5 bases). The CDR3 extends over 10 amino acids. The V gene lost 3 bases and the J gene lost 11 bases, with 10 bases spanning the gap. Germline V lookup: CDR1 DFQATT, CDR2 SNEGSKA (reference sequence). The DNA for the CDR3 is TGCAGTGCTAGCCAGCACAGGGCTTTCTTT. It is translated as CSASQHRAFF.

This chain uses TRBV7-2 with TRBJ1-2; D remains unclear. V was trimmed by 3 bases and J by 0 bases, leaving 11 bases between them. From germline, CDR1 is SGHTA and CDR2 FQGNSA. The CDR3 spans 15 residues. The CDR3, as DNA: TGTGCCAGCAGCTTGTCACAGCGCCCTAACTATGGCTACACCTTC. Amino acids: CASSLSQRPNYGYTF.

The chain carries TRBV4-2 and TRBJ2-1; 10 positions agree with TRBD2. This CDR3 is 15 amino acids long. Germline CDR1 and CDR2: LGHNA and YNFKEQ. V shed 0 bases, J shed 7 bases, and the junction held 3 bases outside the gene matches. In DNA, the CDR3 is TGTGCCAGCAGCCAAGATGGGACTAGCGTGAATGAGCAGTTCTTC. Its protein is CASSQDGTSVNEQFF.

The chain has TRBV7-9 and TRBJ1-4, with 7 bases aligning to TRBD1. This CDR3 has 13 residues. CDR1 and CDR2 from the germline V gene are SEHNR and FQNEAQ (reference sequence). V lost 1 base and J lost 7; bases outside the gene matches: 0. This CDR3 reads CASSLGTGEKLFF. The DNA of the CDR3 is TGTGCCAGCAGCTTAGGGACAGGTGAAAAACTGTTTTTT.

The CDR3 reads CASSATGGEQYF. CDR3 DNA: TGTGCCAGCTCGGCAACAGGGGGGGAGCAGTACTTC. This chain links TRBV18 with TRBJ2-7, with TRBD1 matching over 8 bases. Germline lookup yields CDR1 KGHSH and CDR2 LQKENI. The CDR3 loop spans 12 amino acids. V shed 6 bases and J 7 bases; nucleotides not matched to a gene: 5.

There are a few counts of this clone. The chain carries TRBV5-4 and TRBJ2-5; D unresolved. Germline CDR1 SGHNT, CDR2 YYREEE (reference sequence). This CDR3 comprises 15 residues. V gave up 1 base and J gave up 1 base, with 11 bases separating them. The CDR3 DNA reads as TGTGCCAGCAGCTTGCAGAGTCAGCTCCAAGAGACCCAGTACTTC. It specifies CASSLQSQLQETQYF.

This clone was picked up one time. This rearrangement joins TRBV15 to TRBJ1-4; D uncertain. This CDR3 spans 13 amino acids. V was cut by 1 base and J by 5 bases, with 5 bases left in between. CDR1 and CDR2 (germline): LNHNV, YYDKDF (reference sequence). This CDR3 is CATSRAKNEKLFF. The CDR3 nucleotides are TGTGCCACCAGCAGAGCGAAAAATGAAAAACTGTTTTTT.

The chain recombines TRBV6-5 with TRBJ1-2, with D perhaps matching TRBD1 (6 bases). Germline V lookup: CDR1 MNHEY, CDR2 SVGAGI. V dropped 7 bases and J dropped 4 bases, with 16 bases sitting between them. There are 14 residues in the CDR3. The CDR3 sequence: CASNQGQRAYGYTF. In DNA, the CDR3 is TGTGCCAGCAACCAGGGGCAGCGGGCCTATGGCTACACCTTC.

Of note for this clone: Other DNA sequences from this sample encode an identical CDR3 as well. V and J are TRBV11-2 and TRBJ2-7; 7 bases map to TRBD1. The CDR3 spans 13 residues. Germline assignment: CDR1 SGHAT and CDR2 FQNNGV. V shed 1 base, J shed 4 bases, and the junction held 1 base outside the gene matches. CDR3 in amino acids: CASSLGTGYEQYV. The CDR3 bases are TGTGCCAGCAGCTTAGGGACAGGTTACGAGCAGTACGTC.

The chain is built from TRBV5-6 and TRBJ1-2; TRBD1 matches 10 bases. CDR1 is SGHDT, CDR2 YYEEEE, per germline. CDR3 length: 16 residues. Germline trimming cut 4 bases from V and 2 bases from J; bases unmatched to any gene: 8. In DNA form, the CDR3 reads TGTGCCAGCAGCGACAGGGGGCGCGGCGTGAACTATGGCTACACCTTC. Amino acid sequence: CASSDRGRGVNYGYTF.

The CDR3: CASTLAGVSYEQYF. In nucleotides, the CDR3 is TGTGCCAGCACTTTGGCGGGGGTCTCCTACGAGCAGTACTTC. J is TRBJ2-7 and V is TRBV28; 7 bases are shared with TRBD2. The CDR3 spans 14 residues. CDR1 MDHEN and CDR2 SYDVKM come from the germline V gene. V gave up 7 bases and J gave up 0 bases; unmatched junction bases: 6.

CDR3 DNA: TGTGCCAGTAGTGCACCGGGACTAGCGGGGGGAGTTGGCACAGATACGCAGTATTTT. This codes for CASSAPGLAGGVGTDTQYF. The chain is built from TRBV19 and TRBJ2-3; 15 bases match TRBD2. Germline CDR1 is LNHDA and CDR2 is SQIVND (reference sequence). This CDR3 has 19 residues. V lost 5 bases to trimming and J lost 1 base; unmatched junction nucleotides: 10.

The CDR3 spells CASSGFPLVDSYEQYV. CDR3 in DNA: TGTGCCAGCAGTGGGTTCCCCTTGGTGGATTCCTACGAGCAGTACGTC. The chain is built from TRBV6-1 and TRBJ2-7; D is undetermined. Trimming removed 4 bases from V and 1 base from J, with 17 bases in between. Germline V gene data show CDR1 as MNHNS and CDR2 as SASEGT. This CDR3 is built from 16 residues.

The CDR3, as DNA: TGTGCAAAATCCTCCGTGGGGAGGCGGAATGAAAAACTGTTTTTT. Its protein is CAKSSVGRRNEKLFF. This sequence joins TRBV12-2 and TRBJ1-4. TRBV12-2 is noted as a pseudogene. The CDR3 is 15 amino acids.

The CDR3 DNA reads as TGCGCCAGCAGCCGGGACAGGGGCACCTCCTTCGGCTACACCTTC. Translating gives CASSRDRGTSFGYTF. The chain uses TRBV4-1 and TRBJ1-2; 10 nucleotides align to TRBD1. CDR3 length equals 15 residues. V gave up 4 bases and J gave up 8 bases; unmatched junction bases: 10. Germline loops: CDR1 MGHRA, CDR2 YSYEKL.

The V gene is TRBV28, the J gene TRBJ2-3; D might be TRBD1 or TRBD2, each matching 5 bases. Between the trimmed V and J ends, which lost 10 bases and 5 bases, there was a span of 22 bases. CDR1 and CDR2 from the germline V gene are MDHEN and SYDVKM. The CDR3 is 15 residues long. The chain's CDR3 is CATTGTAHTLDTQYF. The CDR3 DNA is TGTGCCACCACGGGGACCGCCCATACCCTAGATACGCAGTATTTT.

This clone was counted ten times or more. The V call is TRBV19, the J call TRBJ1-3; unclear D gene. Germline V lookup: CDR1 LNHDA, CDR2 SQIVND (reference sequence). V shed 7 bases and J shed 3 bases, with 16 bases lying between them. The CDR3 totals 15 residues. DNA of the CDR3: TGTGCCAGTACCCCGAGGACCCCTTTTGGAAACACCATATATTTT. Translated: CASTPRTPFGNTIYF.

This chain connects TRBV30 to TRBJ2-2, with no clear D. CDR1 and CDR2 from the germline V gene are GTSNPN and SVGIG (reference sequence). The CDR3 is 13 amino acids. Trimming took off 2 bases at V and 3 bases at J, with 7 bases between the two ends. The CDR3, as DNA: TGTGCCTGGAGTCTCCGAGACACCGGGGAGCTGTTTTTT. Protein sequence: CAWSLRDTGELFF.

This rearrangement joins TRBV29-1 to TRBJ2-3; 8 bases line up with TRBD2. J gave up 6 bases and V 8 bases, and 10 bases lay outside the gene matches. Germline V gives CDR1 SQVTM, CDR2 ANQGSEA. This CDR3 has 13 residues. The DNA for the CDR3 is TGCAGCCTGGGCGGGGGGAGGTACGATACGCAGTATTTT. Protein: CSLGGGRYDTQYF.